The clone carrying this TCR beta chain was seen once. Antigen unknown. TCRdb reprocessed the reads with MiXCR, giving one entry per CDR3 protein. This table has around 570,000 distinct CDR3 sequences, over 35% appearing once. This sample was taken from a study of T cell repertoires in cytomegalovirus infection. Study results and caveats: Clonotypes of TCR beta that were HLA-C-restricted and CMV-specific dominated the ex vivo response.

The CDR3 is 14 amino acids. V shed 5 bases, J shed 4 bases, and the junction held 7 bases outside the gene matches. Germline V gives CDR1 DFQATT, CDR2 SNEGSKA (reference sequence). The source of this sequence is a human donor in good health (CMV status not recorded). Some clones in this sample may be carry-over from other donors' samples. The V call is TRBV20-1, the J call TRBJ2-7, with 11 bases lining up with TRBD2. The material was cultured PBMCs, obtained from culture after CMV antigen stimulation. The CDR3: CSAEETSGRYEQYF. DNA of the CDR3: TGCAGTGCTGAGGAAACTAGCGGGAGATACGAGCAGTACTTC.